This T cell receptor beta chain emerged from a study of blood T cell repertoires in COVID-19 (dated by TCRdb to the early 2020s). Looking at the study overall: Collaborator samples came from the United States, Italy and Spain and covered acute and convalescent phases of COVID-19. The material from the prospective study consisted of cDNA or gDNA derived from T cells, B-cell-depleted T cells, or PBMCs. Subjects who had been exposed to COVID-19, were actively infected with it, or had recovered from it provided the deeply sampled blood TCRbeta repertoires that made up the dataset. The repertoires were made available in a free public database intended to serve as a resource for research on the immune response to SARS-CoV-2. Samples came from the ongoing ImmuneRACE study (first 160 participants) plus 1,254 subjects from 6 global collaborators. The sample metadata nearly always contained a de-identified subject ID, COVID-19 status, age in years and sex. Where available, HLA class I and class II types were obtained from metadata supplied by the sample provider rather than from assay-based typing.

General findings and caveats noted by the study authors: The quantity of clinical and demographic metadata differed by source and by participant and was supplied without curation.

The immunoSEQ Assay, a bias-controlled multiplex PCR, was used to amplify TCRbeta CDR3 regions from genomic DNA. In the paper's pipeline: The number of nucleated cells in each sample was estimated by amplification of reference gene primers within the assay. Sequence reads were collapsed and filtered to measure the absolute abundance of every unique TCRbeta CDR3 rearrangement. For each sample, productive Simpson clonality was calculated by taking the square root of Simpson's diversity index across productive rearrangements. In TCRdb, the immuneACCESS table is reduced to in-frame sequences with V and J assigned. These tables do not hold every clone; where another copy was compared, an unresolved V gene accounts for under half, and the others remain unexplained. That table is the source of V, J and clone size, and D and trimming were worked out from the DNA. The sample has around 130,000 clones on record, around 87% of them singletons. Clones ranked in the top ten supply more than 3.5% of the sample.

Details on this clone: The specificity of this receptor is unknown. No quality values exist for individual bases; no much larger clone is one base distant.

The CDR3, cysteine through phenylalanine, is 12 amino acids long. CDR3 DNA is the only sequence kept; it has 36 bases, read in frame from the first base. Trimmed from V: 2 bases; trimmed from J: 10 bases; junction bases lacking a gene match: 2. Via the germline V gene (reference sequence), CDR1 is MNHEY and CDR2 SMNVEV. Collaborating institutions collected whole blood in K2EDTA tubes following their own protocols. Collaborator samples were shipped for TCRbeta analysis as frozen whole blood, isolated PBMCs, or DNA extracted from either sample type. This clonotype was sampled from an older woman with acute or convalescent COVID-19. Here the chain combines TRBV27 and TRBJ2-1, with 7 bases aligning to TRBD2. The material sequenced was peripheral blood. The CDR3 region: CASSLTSAEQFF. The sequence in DNA is TGTGCCAGCAGTTTAACTAGCGCCGAGCAGTTCTTC.